One sample yielded the 17 T cell receptor beta chains listed below, sequenced in a study of blood T cells in healthy people across ages. Primers used in a second PCR of roughly 6 to 11 cycles were a sample-barcoded 5' primer and a J-beta primer mix. TCRdb re-analysed the 5' RACE reads in MiXCR, keeping a single row per CDR3 protein. The table has about 1.1 million distinct CDR3 sequences, 30% to 40% seen once; the top ten hold about an eighth. Sequencing was done on a sample of blood. These receptors all stem from a man between 18 and 35 years old in good health.

J is TRBJ2-7 and V is TRBV5-1; D is undetermined. CDR3 length: 14 amino acids. V was cut by 0 bases and J by 5 bases, with 12 bases left in between. CDR1 and CDR2 (germline): SGHRS, YFSETQ. The CDR3 DNA reads as TGCGCCAGCAGCTTGGCCGTCAGGAGCGACGAGCAGTACTTC. This codes for CASSLAVRSDEQYF.

This clonotype came up a few times. V is TRBV12-3 or TRBV12-4 and J is TRBJ1-6; D not certain. V was clipped by 7 bases and J by 7 bases, with 11 bases between them. The CDR3 runs 13 residues. CDR3 protein: CASIASANSPLHF. In DNA form, the CDR3 reads TGTGCCAGCATTGCCAGCGCAAATTCACCCCTCCACTTT.

This chain links TRBV24-1 with TRBJ1-5, with 9 bases that match TRBD1. The germline CDR1 and CDR2 sequences are KGHDR and SFDVKD. The CDR3 has 17 amino acids. V dropped 5 bases and J dropped 2; count of bases not matched to a gene: 9. CDR3 sequence: CATSGRGQGSGNQPQHF. The CDR3 bases are TGTGCCACCAGTGGAAGAGGACAGGGGTCAGGCAATCAGCCCCAGCATTTT.

On this clonotype itself: One base away lies a much larger clone, so this may be a sequencing read error. The chain links TRBV29-1 to TRBJ2-5; 9 bases are shared with TRBD2. Trimming removed 1 base from V and 1 base from J; junction bases left unmatched: 4. The CDR3 totals 15 residues. Germline loops: CDR1 SQVTM, CDR2 ANQGSEA. The chain's CDR3 is CSVEGVSGSQETQYF. The CDR3 DNA reads as TGCAGCGTTGAAGGTGTTAGCGGGAGCCAAGAGACCCAGTACTTC.

This clonotype came up a few times. This chain connects TRBV4-3 to TRBJ2-7; 7 bases are a match to TRBD2. V lost 3 bases to trimming and J lost 1 base; unmatched junction nucleotides: 12. The germline V gene encodes CDR1 LGHNA and CDR2 YSLEER. The CDR3 runs 17 residues. CDR3 in DNA: TGCGCCAGCAGCCAGGATACGGGAGCGGGGATGTCCTACGAGCAGTACTTC. The encoded protein is CASSQDTGAGMSYEQYF.

This clonotype came up a few times. The chain uses TRBV12-3 or TRBV12-4 and TRBJ2-3; D gene unclear. The CDR3 is made up of 16 amino acids. V was pared by 5 bases and J by 0 bases, with 15 bases between. CDR3 in DNA: TGTGCCAGCAGTCCAAGAGACCGCGCTAGCACAGATACGCAGTATTTT. Translation: CASSPRDRASTDTQYF.

The V call is TRBV18, the J call TRBJ2-3, with TRBD2 matching over 8 bases. The V segment lost 2 bases and the J segment 2 bases; nucleotides outside the gene matches: 3. Germline V gives CDR1 KGHSH, CDR2 LQKENI. This CDR3 has 15 residues. The CDR3, as DNA: TGTGCCAGCTCACCAATTAGCGGGGCCACAGATACGCAGTATTTT. It yields the protein CASSPISGATDTQYF.

This clonotype has only a few counts. The genes are TRBV4-2 and TRBJ1-6, with 7 bases identical to TRBD1. This CDR3 spans 13 amino acids. CDR1 LGHNA and CDR2 YNFKEQ come from the germline V gene. The V segment lost 8 bases and the J segment 6 bases; nucleotides outside the gene matches: 4. This CDR3 is CASRGQTNSPLHF. The CDR3 DNA sequence: TGTGCCAGCCGGGGACAGACTAATTCACCCCTCCACTTT.

This chain uses TRBV6-1 with TRBJ2-7, with 8 nucleotides matching TRBD1. The J call may be incorrect, as the DNA end agrees better with TRBJ2-5. The length of the CDR3 is 13 residues. Germline V gene data show CDR1 as MNHNS and CDR2 as SASEGT. The CDR3 sequence is CASSDRGGETQYF. CDR3 sequence (DNA): TGTGCCAGCAGCGACAGGGGAGGAGAGACCCAGTACTTC.

For this clonotype: Its ends do not fully match the called genes, so a read error is possible. The genes are TRBV5-1 and TRBJ2-3; 12 bases line up with TRBD2. Germline V gene lookup returns CDR1 SGHRS and CDR2 YFSETQ. The CDR3 has 22 amino acids. CDR3 DNA: TGCGCCAGCAGCTTGAGGTGGGTGATCAGGACTAGCGGGATGGACCTCACAGATGCGCAGTATTTT. It yields the protein CASSLRWVIRTSGMDLTDAQYF. The whole variable domain, remainder taken from reference TRBV5-1 and TRBJ2-3, is KAGVTQTPRYLIKTRGQQVTLSCSPISGHRSVSWYQQTPGQGLQFLFEYFSETQRNKGNFPGRFSGRQFSNSRSEMNVSTLELGDSALYLCASSLRWVIRTSGMDLTDAQYFGPGTRLTVL.

A single count supports this clonotype. The chain has TRBV12-3 or TRBV12-4 and TRBJ2-5; D is perhaps TRBD1 (6 bases). V was shortened by 5 bases and J by 4 bases, with 14 bases between the two germline ends. CDR3 size: 14 residues. The CDR3 reads CASSPRPDRETQYF. CDR3 sequence (DNA): TGTGCCAGCAGTCCTCGCCCGGACAGAGAGACCCAGTACTTC.

This clonotype has a count of ten or more. The V gene is TRBV12-3 or TRBV12-4, the J gene TRBJ2-5, with D hard to call. The J call could be wrong; TRBJ2-7 is a better fit for the DNA end. This CDR3 spans 13 amino acids. The CDR3 spells CASSLGTVNEQYF. The CDR3 DNA reads TGTGCCAGCAGTTTAGGGACGGTCAACGAGCAGTACTTC.

In this sample, this clonotype turned up a few times. The CDR3 loop is CASSPSPQASYEQYF. Here the CDR3 DNA reads TGTGCCAGCAGCCCGTCACCACAGGCCTCCTACGAGCAGTACTTC. This chain links TRBV7-9 with TRBJ2-7, with TRBD1 as a possible D gene (5 bases). Between the trimmed V and J ends, which lost 5 bases and 0 bases, there was a span of 14 bases. This CDR3 is built from 15 residues. The germline gives CDR1 SEHNR, CDR2 FQNEAQ (reference sequence). Full variable domain (missing parts from reference TRBV7-9 and TRBJ2-7): DTGVSQNPRHKITKRGQNVTFRCDPISEHNRLYWYRQTLGQGPEFLTYFQNEAQLEKSRLLSDRFSAERPKGSFSTLEIQRTEQGDSAMYLCASSPSPQASYEQYFGPGTRLTVT.

The chain employs TRBV19 and TRBJ1-6; D is possibly TRBD1 (5 bases). Germline V gene sequence: CDR1 LNHDA, CDR2 SQIVND (reference sequence). CDR3 length equals 13 residues. V was clipped by 6 bases and J by 5 bases, with 8 bases between them. CDR3 amino acids: CASRTTDNSPLHF. The CDR3 DNA sequence: TGTGCCAGTAGGACGACAGATAATTCACCCCTCCACTTT.

This clonotype was found many times. This chain connects TRBV4-3 to TRBJ1-2; D is undetermined. CDR1 is LGHNA and CDR2 is YSLEER in the germline V gene. This CDR3 is 14 amino acids long. The V gene lost 3 bases and the J gene lost 3 bases, with 11 bases spanning the gap. CDR3 residues: CASSHEREDYGYTF. DNA for the CDR3: TGCGCCAGCAGCCACGAGAGGGAGGACTATGGCTACACCTTC.

The chain has TRBV5-1 and TRBJ2-5; 7 bases are a match to TRBD1. Germline CDR1 and CDR2: SGHRS and YFSETQ. V dropped 5 bases and J dropped 5; count of bases not matched to a gene: 6. The CDR3 contains 13 residues. Written as DNA, the CDR3 is TGCGCCAGCAGGAGGACAGGTTGGGAGACCCAGTACTTC. This translates into CASRRTGWETQYF.

The J gene is TRBJ1-4, the V gene TRBV27; no firm D call. The length of the CDR3 is 12 residues. The V end lost 6 bases, the J end lost 4 bases, and 6 bases lay between the germline ends. Looked up from germline, CDR1 is MNHEY and CDR2 is SMNVEV (reference sequence). The CDR3 DNA follows: TGTGCCAGCAGGAGGAATAATGAAAAACTGTTTTTT. Translation gives CASRRNNEKLFF.